The 26 T cell receptor beta chains presented below share a single source sample, sequenced in a study of T cells in Graves' hyperthyroidism and ophthalmopathy. Amplified TCR beta CDR3 regions derived from RNA transcripts. The HTBI primer set served for first-round RT-PCR of the TCR CDR3. In TCRdb, the multiplex PCR reads were re-called with MiXCR into one record per CDR3 protein. Among roughly 300,000 distinct CDR3 sequences listed, 18% were seen once. Source material: blood. The origin of the receptors is a woman aged 45-59 years with Graves' hyperthyroidism.

The CDR3 nucleotides read TGTGCCAGCTCAAAGGACAGCGCGAACACCGGGGAGCTGTTTTTT. It codes for CASSKDSANTGELFF. The rearrangement joins TRBV18 to TRBJ2-2, with D perhaps TRBD1 (6 bases). Trimming cost V 5 bases and J 0 bases, with 10 bases left between them. This CDR3 spans 15 amino acids. Germline V gene lookup returns CDR1 KGHSH and CDR2 LQKENI.

This clonotype was detected a few times. V usage is TRBV4-2 and J usage is TRBJ2-3, with D unclear. The V gene lost 3 bases and the J gene lost 0 bases, with 10 bases spanning the gap. Germline values: CDR1 LGHNA, CDR2 YNFKEQ. The CDR3 runs to 15 residues. DNA for the CDR3: TGTGCCAGCAGCCATATGCACGGCAGCACAGATACGCAGTATTTT. Protein sequence: CASSHMHGSTDTQYF.

This chain joins TRBV6-6 and TRBJ1-2, with 8 bases aligning to TRBD1. The CDR3 spans 15 residues. J was trimmed by 6 bases and V by 0 bases; bases with no gene match: 6. The germline V gene encodes CDR1 MNHNY and CDR2 SVGAGI (reference sequence). This chain's CDR3 is CASSYSTGGIDGYTF. The CDR3 bases are TGTGCCAGCAGTTACTCCACAGGGGGGATTGATGGCTACACCTTC.

The CDR3 loop is CASSIVGPRPGTYNEQFF. CDR3 nucleotide sequence: TGTGCCAGTAGTATAGTGGGTCCGAGACCGGGAACCTACAATGAGCAGTTCTTC. The chain recombines TRBV19 with TRBJ2-1, with D tentatively TRBD2 (5 bases). Trimming left V 1 base short and J 2 bases short, with 18 bases between. CDR3 length equals 18 residues. Germline-derived CDR1 and CDR2 are LNHDA and SQIVND (reference sequence).

This clonotype showed up just a few times. The rearrangement links TRBV28 to TRBJ2-7; 8 nucleotides agree with TRBD2. This CDR3 spans 14 amino acids. Germline V gene sequence: CDR1 MDHEN, CDR2 SYDVKM. V lost 10 bases to trimming and J lost 7 bases; unmatched junction nucleotides: 15. The CDR3 DNA reads as TGTGCCACCCATCTAGCGGGTGCAACGTGGGAGCAGTACTTC. It translates to CATHLAGATWEQYF.

This clonotype was picked up many times. The rearrangement links TRBV20-1 to TRBJ2-3, with 9 bases fitting TRBD2. The trim removed 8 bases at V and 4 bases at J, leaving 7 bases unmatched. This CDR3 comprises 13 residues. Germline V gene sequence: CDR1 DFQATT, CDR2 SNEGSKA (reference sequence). The DNA of the CDR3 is TGCAGTTCCGCGGGGGGGAGCCCAGATACGCAGTATTTT. It codes for CSSAGGSPDTQYF.

The gene calls are TRBV5-1 and TRBJ2-2; D uncertain. Germline lookup yields CDR1 SGHRS and CDR2 YFSETQ. Trimming cost V 7 bases and J 7 bases, with 14 bases left between them. CDR3 size: 13 residues. The CDR3 protein is CASGVTVLGELFF. The CDR3 DNA reads TGCGCCAGCGGAGTGACGGTGCTCGGGGAGCTGTTTTTT.

The chain carries TRBV15 and TRBJ2-5, with D perhaps TRBD1 (6 bases). This CDR3 is 14 amino acids long. Germline CDR1 LNHNV, CDR2 YYDKDF (reference sequence). Trimming cost V 0 bases and J 4 bases, with 9 bases left between them. CDR3 DNA: TGTGCCACCAGCAGAGATAAGGGGGTAGAGACCCAGTACTTC. It encodes CATSRDKGVETQYF.

This clonotype was seen more than once but under ten times. The CDR3 DNA reads as TGTGCCAGCAGTGTATCGGAGGCTTTCTTT. Translation gives CASSVSEAFF. The J gene is TRBJ1-1, the V gene TRBV6-1; D gene uncertain. Germline V CDR1 and CDR2: MNHNS, SASEGT. V shed 4 bases and J shed 11 bases, with 8 bases lying between them. The CDR3 totals 10 residues.

In this sample, this clonotype turned up many times. The V and J genes are TRBV6-1 and TRBJ2-3; 8 bases agree with TRBD2. The germline V gene has CDR1 MNHNS and CDR2 SASEGT. CDR3 length: 16 amino acids. The V gene end was trimmed by 6 bases and the J gene end by 3 bases; junction bases not matched to a gene: 11. The CDR3 DNA sequence: TGTGCCAGCAGGCCGCAACTAGCGGCAGGGACAGATACGCAGTATTTT. This encodes CASRPQLAAGTDTQYF.

The chain combines TRBV19 with TRBJ1-1; D not resolved. The ends were cut back, 7 bases at V and 2 bases at J, with 17 bases in the middle. The germline V gene has CDR1 LNHDA and CDR2 SQIVND (reference sequence). The CDR3 loop spans 15 amino acids. The CDR3 nucleotides read TGTGCCAGTACTATCTCGGGTGGAAGAAACACTGAAGCTTTCTTT. Its protein product is CASTISGGRNTEAFF. Full variable domain (outside the CDR3, taken from reference TRBV19 and TRBJ1-1): DGGITQSPKYLFRKEGQNVTLSCEQNLNHDAMYWYRQDPGQGLRLIYYSQIVNDFQKGDIAEGYSVSREKKESFPLTVTSAQKNPTAFYLCASTISGGRNTEAFFGQGTRLTVV.

The chain has TRBV27 and TRBJ2-2; 12 positions match TRBD2. This CDR3 contains 15 residues. Germline V gives CDR1 MNHEY, CDR2 SMNVEV (reference sequence). V dropped 3 bases and J dropped 5; count of bases not matched to a gene: 1. CDR3 region: CASSFGLAGTGELFF. The CDR3 DNA reads TGTGCCAGCAGTTTCGGACTAGCGGGGACCGGGGAGCTGTTTTTT.

V gene TRBV6-5 combines with J gene TRBJ1-5, with D tentatively TRBD1 (5 bases). CDR3 size: 14 residues. Trimming left V 0 bases short and J 5 bases short, with 8 bases between. Germline loops: CDR1 MNHEY, CDR2 SVGAGI. The CDR3 DNA reads as TGTGCCAGCAGTTACTCGGGAGGGGATCAGCCCCAGCATTTT. Protein: CASSYSGGDQPQHF.

V is TRBV28 and J is TRBJ2-1; 7 nucleotides line up with TRBD1. The CDR3 length is 13 residues. J lost 4 bases, V lost 10 bases, and 7 bases had no gene match. Germline V CDR1 and CDR2: MDHEN, SYDVKM. CDR3 region: CATSGTVYNEQFF. Here the CDR3 DNA reads TGTGCCACCTCCGGGACAGTATACAATGAGCAGTTCTTC.

J is TRBJ1-5 and V is TRBV6-1; 7 bases align to TRBD1. This CDR3 has 16 residues. The V gene's germline CDR1 is MNHNS and CDR2 SASEGT. With 6 bases clipped from V and 2 bases from J, the junction kept 10 bases outside the gene matches. CDR3 sequence: CASSDEQGVGNQPQHF. The CDR3 DNA reads as TGTGCCAGCAGCGACGAGCAGGGGGTGGGCAATCAGCCCCAGCATTTT.

The chain combines TRBV3-1 with TRBJ1-3; a weak D match, TRBD1 (6 bases). This CDR3 contains 14 residues. Germline lookup yields CDR1 LGHDT and CDR2 YNNKEL (reference sequence). Trimming cost V 4 bases and J 3 bases, with 10 bases left between them. The CDR3 spells CASSPRTDGNTIYF. CDR3 DNA sequence: TGTGCCAGCAGCCCAAGGACAGATGGAAACACCATATATTTT.

This clonotype was counted many times. The J gene is TRBJ2-5, the V gene TRBV20-1; D possibly corresponds to TRBD1 (5 bases). Trimming cost V 6 bases and J 5 bases, with 19 bases left between them. In germline, CDR1 is DFQATT, CDR2 SNEGSKA (reference sequence). This CDR3 comprises 14 residues. As DNA, the CDR3 is TGCAGTGCCGGTCGGTTTCCAGGGCGGGAGACCCAGTACTTC. Amino acids: CSAGRFPGRETQYF.

This clonotype was seen once. Because the CDR3 is missing its conserved closing phenylalanine or tryptophan, this is likely a read error. The gene calls are TRBV5-6 and TRBJ1-1; D remains unclear. This CDR3 comprises 17 residues. With 4 bases removed from V and 4 bases from J, the gap between germline ends came to 23 bases. In germline, CDR1 is SGHDT, CDR2 YYEEEE. The CDR3 nucleotides read TGTGCCAGCAGCCACCCTCCCTACATGAAGGGTGGCACTGAAGCTTTCCTT. Its protein product is CASSHPPYMKGGTEAFL.

V is TRBV12-5 and J is TRBJ2-7; 7 nucleotides agree with TRBD2. CDR3 length equals 11 residues. CDR1 is LGHNT, CDR2 FRNRAP, per germline. J was trimmed by 3 bases and V by 7 bases; bases with no gene match: 0. CDR3 sequence: CASASGYEQYV. DNA of the CDR3: TGTGCTAGTGCTAGCGGCTACGAGCAGTACGTC.

This clonotype was seen a handful of times. The gene calls are TRBV6-2 or TRBV6-3 and TRBJ2-5; the D gene is possibly TRBD2 (6 bases). V dropped 3 bases and J dropped 1 base, with 15 bases sitting between them. Germline lookup yields CDR1 MNHEY and CDR2 SVGEGT. CDR3 length equals 16 residues. The CDR3 is CASSYRGSGGQETQYF. CDR3 sequence (DNA): TGTGCCAGCAGTTATAGGGGTAGCGGAGGCCAAGAGACCCAGTACTTC.

The sample holds a few counts of this clonotype. The CDR3 DNA is TGTGCCAGCAGTTCCACCACCCCCCGCAGGACCCTTAGCACAGATACGCAGTATTTT. Translated: CASSSTTPRRTLSTDTQYF. The rearrangement uses TRBV27 and TRBJ2-3; no reliable D call. V was shortened by 4 bases and J by 0 bases, with 23 bases between the two germline ends. The CDR3 runs to 19 residues. Germline V gene sequence: CDR1 MNHEY, CDR2 SMNVEV (reference sequence).

This clonotype was picked up many times. V and J are TRBV10-3 and TRBJ1-2; 7 bases match TRBD1. The CDR3 extends over 13 amino acids. The germline gives CDR1 ENHRY, CDR2 SYGVKD. The V segment lost 7 bases and the J segment 6 bases; nucleotides outside the gene matches: 8. The chain's CDR3 is CAITRDREDGYTF. The CDR3 bases are TGTGCCATCACCAGAGACAGGGAGGATGGCTACACCTTC.

This clonotype was counted many times. This chain links TRBV30 with TRBJ1-1; D remains ambiguous. Germline V lookup: CDR1 GTSNPN, CDR2 SVGIG (reference sequence). There are 12 residues in the CDR3. The V and J ends lost 3 bases and 5 bases respectively, with 10 bases between them. CDR3 region: CAWSPRLTEAFF. CDR3 nucleotides: TGTGCCTGGAGCCCGAGATTGACTGAAGCTTTCTTT.

This clonotype has just a few counts. This chain joins TRBV5-1 and TRBJ2-1; maybe TRBD1 (5 bases). Germline V gene sequence: CDR1 SGHRS, CDR2 YFSETQ. The CDR3 is 14 amino acids. With 5 bases removed from V and 9 bases from J, the gap between germline ends came to 18 bases. CDR3 coding DNA: TGCGCCAGCAGACCGGCCACAGGATGGGGTGAGCAGTTCTTC. Translated, it gives CASRPATGWGEQFF.

The chain uses TRBV19 and TRBJ2-3, with D possibly matching TRBD2 (6 bases). This CDR3 comprises 15 residues. Trimming took off 5 bases at V and 2 bases at J, with 14 bases between the two ends. Germline-derived CDR1 and CDR2 are LNHDA and SQIVND (reference sequence). The CDR3 protein is CASSWGVRFTDTQYF. As DNA, the CDR3 is TGTGCCAGTAGTTGGGGGGTAAGGTTCACAGATACGCAGTATTTT.

This clonotype was observed at least ten times. The chain is built from TRBV6-1 and TRBJ2-1; D not resolved. V lost 2 bases and J lost 6, with 17 bases in between. The germline gives CDR1 MNHNS, CDR2 SASEGT. The length of the CDR3 is 16 residues. The CDR3 region has the DNA TGTGCCAGCAGTGAAATGGTGGTCGGATTTGGCAATGAGCAGTTCTTC. Encoded protein: CASSEMVVGFGNEQFF.